This TCR beta chain comes out of a study of beta chain features in type 1 diabetes. Reverse transcribing all isolated RNA meant expressed TCRB transcripts were sequenced. Only in-frame clones appear in the TCRdb table, and some are missing; sequencing was by immunoSEQ multiplex PCR. The data hold a few hundred thousand clones, with roughly 14% observed a single time. CDR3 length equals 14 residues. CDR1 and CDR2 from the germline V gene are SEHNR and FQNEAQ (reference sequence). The V gene lost 5 bases and the J gene lost 4 bases, with 14 bases spanning the gap. This clone appeared a few times. The clonotype was recovered from a young man in good health. The gene calls are TRBV7-9 and TRBJ1-1; perhaps TRBD1 as D (5 bases). Sequenced: naive CD4+ T cells from blood. The CDR3 is CASSPGLSSTEAFF. The CDR3 DNA follows: TGTGCCAGCAGCCCGGGACTATCAAGCACTGAAGCTTTCTTT.